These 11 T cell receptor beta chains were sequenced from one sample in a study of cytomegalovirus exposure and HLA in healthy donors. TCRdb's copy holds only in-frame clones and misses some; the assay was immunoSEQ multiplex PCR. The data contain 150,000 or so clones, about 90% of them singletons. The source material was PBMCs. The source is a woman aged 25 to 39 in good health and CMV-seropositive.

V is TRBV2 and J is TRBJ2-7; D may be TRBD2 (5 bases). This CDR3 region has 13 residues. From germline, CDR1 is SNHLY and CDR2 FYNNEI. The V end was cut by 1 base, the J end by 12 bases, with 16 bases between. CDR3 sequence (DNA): TGTGCCAGCAGTGAAGAGGCCAGACTTCGGGGGTACTTC. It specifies CASSEEARLRGYF. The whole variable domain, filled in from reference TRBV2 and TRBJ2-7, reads EPEVTQTPSHQVTQMGQEVILRCVPISNHLYFYWYRQILGQKVEFLVSFYNNEISEKSEIFDDQFSVERPDGSNFTLKIRSTKLEDSAMYFCASSEEARLRGYFGPGTRLTVT.

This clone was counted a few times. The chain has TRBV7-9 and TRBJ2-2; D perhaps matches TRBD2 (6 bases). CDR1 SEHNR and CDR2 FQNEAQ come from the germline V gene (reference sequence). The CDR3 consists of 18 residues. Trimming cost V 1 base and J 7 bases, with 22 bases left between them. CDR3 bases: TGTGCCAGCAGCTTAGAACCCCAGGCGGGGTTCGTGAGCGGGGAGCTGTTTTTT. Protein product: CASSLEPQAGFVSGELFF.

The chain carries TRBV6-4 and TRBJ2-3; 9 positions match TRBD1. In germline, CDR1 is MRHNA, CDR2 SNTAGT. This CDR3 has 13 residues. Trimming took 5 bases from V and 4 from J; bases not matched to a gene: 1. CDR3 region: CASSTGGADTQYF. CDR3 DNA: TGTGCCAGCAGTACAGGGGGCGCAGATACGCAGTATTTT.

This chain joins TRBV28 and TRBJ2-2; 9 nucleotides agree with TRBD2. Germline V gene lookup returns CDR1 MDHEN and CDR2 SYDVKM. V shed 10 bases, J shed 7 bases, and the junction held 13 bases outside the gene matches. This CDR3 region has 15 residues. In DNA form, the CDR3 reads TGTGCCATCTCTCGGCGCGGGAGGGCCTTCGGGGAGCTGTTTTTT. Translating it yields CAISRRGRAFGELFF.

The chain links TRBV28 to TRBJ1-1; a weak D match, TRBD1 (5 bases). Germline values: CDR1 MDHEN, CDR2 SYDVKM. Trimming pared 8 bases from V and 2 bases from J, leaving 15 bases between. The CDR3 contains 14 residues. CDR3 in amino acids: CASRRWGGNTEAFF. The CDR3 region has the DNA TGTGCCAGCCGCCGTTGGGGGGGAAACACTGAAGCTTTCTTT.

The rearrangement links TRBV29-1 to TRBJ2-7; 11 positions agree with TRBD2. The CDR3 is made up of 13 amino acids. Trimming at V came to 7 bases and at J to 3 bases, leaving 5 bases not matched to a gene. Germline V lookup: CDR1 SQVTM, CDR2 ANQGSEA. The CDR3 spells CSARTSGYYEQYF. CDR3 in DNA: TGCAGCGCTCGGACTAGCGGGTACTACGAGCAGTACTTC.

CDR3 residues: CSVEGPGQRYGYTF. CDR3 DNA sequence: TGCAGCGTTGAAGGCCCGGGACAGAGATATGGCTACACCTTC. The chain joins TRBV29-1 to TRBJ1-2, with 7 bases aligning to TRBD1. The trim removed 1 base at V and 5 bases at J, leaving 7 bases unmatched. Germline CDR1 is SQVTM and CDR2 is ANQGSEA. The length of the CDR3 is 14 residues.

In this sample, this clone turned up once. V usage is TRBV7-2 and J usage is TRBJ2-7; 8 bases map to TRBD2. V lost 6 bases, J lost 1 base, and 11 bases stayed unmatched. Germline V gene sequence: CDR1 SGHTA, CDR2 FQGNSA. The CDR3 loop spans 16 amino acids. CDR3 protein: CASSQGIRGGSYEQYF. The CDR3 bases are TGTGCCAGCAGTCAAGGAATTCGGGGGGGATCCTACGAGCAGTACTTC.

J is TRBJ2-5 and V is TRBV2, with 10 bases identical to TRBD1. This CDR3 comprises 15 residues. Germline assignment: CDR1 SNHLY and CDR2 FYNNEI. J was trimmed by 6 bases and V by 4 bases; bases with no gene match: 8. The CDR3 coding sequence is TGTGCCAGCAGTGTAATGACAGGGGGCGCGAAGACCCAGTACTTC. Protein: CASSVMTGGAKTQYF.

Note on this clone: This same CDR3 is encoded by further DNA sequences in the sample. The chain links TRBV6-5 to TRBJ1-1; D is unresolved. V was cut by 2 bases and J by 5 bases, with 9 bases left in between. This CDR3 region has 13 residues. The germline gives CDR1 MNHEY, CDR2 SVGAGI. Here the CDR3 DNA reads TGTGCCAGCAGTTACGACCGGGGAACTGAAGCTTTCTTT. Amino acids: CASSYDRGTEAFF.

The CDR3 sequence is CASRELAGGPDEQFF. DNA for the CDR3: TGTGCCAGCAGAGAGCTAGCGGGGGGGCCTGATGAGCAGTTCTTC. The genes are TRBV7-6 and TRBJ2-1, with 12 nucleotides matching TRBD2. The CDR3 contains 15 residues. Germline V gives CDR1 SGHVS, CDR2 FNYEAQ. Unmatched junction bases numbered 8, after V lost 6 bases and J lost 8 bases.